This T cell receptor (beta chain) was found in a study of blood T cell repertoires in COVID-19. Trimming at V came to 4 bases and at J to 2 bases, leaving 6 bases not matched to a gene. Germline values: CDR1 SGHNT, CDR2 YYREEE (reference sequence). The CDR3 has 16 amino acids. Libraries were prepared by immunoSEQ multiplex PCR; TCRdb keeps only in-frame clonotypes and omits some of them. The sample lists a few hundred thousand clones, about 91% occurring once. The receptor comes from a woman between 35 and 50 years old with acute COVID-19. The chain has TRBV5-4 and TRBJ2-3, with TRBD2 identical over 11 bases. Material for sequencing was PBMCs or T cells enriched from blood (not recorded which). As DNA, the CDR3 is TGTGCCAGCAGCCTATTAGCGGGGGGGAACACAGATACGCAGTATTTT. Protein product: CASSLLAGGNTDTQYF.